One sample yielded the 2 T cell receptor beta chains listed below, sequenced in a study of blood T cell repertoires in COVID-19. This table comes from immunoSEQ multiplex PCR, and its TCRdb copy is limited to in-frame clones, with some not included. The sample lists under 95,000 clones; about 85% were seen once. Input material: peripheral blood. The receptors here all came from a woman of 80 years or more with COVID-19, enrolled during active disease.

The CDR3 DNA reads as TGTCCCGCAAACAGGGCACGCGACTCTGGGGCCAACGTCCTGACTTTC. It is translated as CPANRARDSGANVLTF. The chain links TRBV30 to TRBJ2-6, with D perhaps TRBD1 (6 bases). CDR3 size: 16 residues. Germline-derived CDR1 and CDR2 are GTSNPN and SVGIG (reference sequence).

The J gene is TRBJ2-2, the V gene TRBV7-9; D is undetermined. Per the germline V gene, CDR1 is SEHNR and CDR2 is FQNEAQ (reference sequence). The V and J ends lost 6 bases and 6 bases respectively, with 11 bases between them. This CDR3 has 13 amino acids. CDR3 in DNA: TGTGCCAGCAGACCCGACATTCCCGGGGAGCTGTTTTTT. Amino acids: CASRPDIPGELFF.